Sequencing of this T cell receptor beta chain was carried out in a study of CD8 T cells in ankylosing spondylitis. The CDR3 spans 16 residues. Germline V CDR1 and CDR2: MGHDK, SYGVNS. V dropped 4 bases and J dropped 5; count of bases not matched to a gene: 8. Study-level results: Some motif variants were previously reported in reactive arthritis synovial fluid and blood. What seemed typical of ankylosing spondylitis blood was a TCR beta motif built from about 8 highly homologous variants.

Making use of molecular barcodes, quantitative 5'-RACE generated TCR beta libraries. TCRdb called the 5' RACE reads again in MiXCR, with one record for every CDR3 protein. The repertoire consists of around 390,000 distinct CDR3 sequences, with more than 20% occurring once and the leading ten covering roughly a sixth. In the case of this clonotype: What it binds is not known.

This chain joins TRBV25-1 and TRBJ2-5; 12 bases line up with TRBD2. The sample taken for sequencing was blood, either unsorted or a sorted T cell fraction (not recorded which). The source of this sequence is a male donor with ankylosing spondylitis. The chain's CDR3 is CASSGRLAGVGETQYF. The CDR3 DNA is TGTGCCAGCAGTGGGAGACTAGCGGGAGTCGGGGAGACCCAGTACTTC.